Listed below are T cell receptor beta chains from one sample, sequenced in a study of blood T cell repertoires in COVID-19. Profiled with immunoSEQ multiplex PCR; TCRdb holds only in-frame clones, not every one. The table has approximately 450,000 clones, approximately 90% seen once. The sequenced sample was peripheral blood. The receptors here all came from a woman aged 25 to 39 with acute or convalescent COVID-19. CDR3s include the opening cysteine and the closing phenylalanine or tryptophan. Fields, in order: CDR3 DNA, CDR3 protein, V gene, J gene, D gene, clone size. A D gene is named only where the DNA matches it firmly. Some rows have no size entry. The others give once, few or many, or a class for an expanded clone.

TGTGCCAGCGGCTCGACAGGGGACCCCTACGAGCAGTACTTC	CASGSTGDPYEQYF	TRBV5-6	TRBJ2-7	TRBD1	.
TGTGCCAGCAGTGAAACAGGGTTTGGCACTGAAGCTTTCTTT	CASSETGFGTEAFF	TRBV6-1	TRBJ1-1	.	few
TGTGCCAGCAGCCCGAGGAGGGGTCCGGGCACTAATGAAAAACTGTTTTTT	CASSPRRGPGTNEKLFF	TRBV9	TRBJ1-4	.	once
TGTGCCAGCAGCTTAGGCAGGGGGCCCACTGAAGCTTTCTTT	CASSLGRGPTEAFF	TRBV7-9	TRBJ1-1	TRBD1	.
TGTGCCACCAGAGTAGGAACGGGCGGGGGTGAAGCTGAAGCTTTCTTT	CATRVGTGGGEAEAFF	TRBV19	TRBJ1-1	.	.
TGTGCCAGCAGCCGGACAAAACTATCTAACTATGGCTACACCTTC	CASSRTKLSNYGYTF	TRBV6-5	TRBJ1-2	.	.
TGTGCCTGGAGTGTAGGGGGGGCCCGGTACGAGCAGTACTTC	CAWSVGGARYEQYF	TRBV30	TRBJ2-7	.	.
TGTGCCAGTTCAATCGGGAGGGGAGGGGACACTGAAGCTTTCTTT	CASSIGRGGDTEAFF	TRBV18	TRBJ1-1	.	.
TGTGCCAGCTCACCCGGGACAAGTCATAAAAAGGCCCAGTACTTC	CASSPGTSHKKAQYF	TRBV18	TRBJ2-5	.	once
TGTGCCAGCAGTCCTTCTTCCAGGGAGGGGGCCTACGAGCAGTACTTC	CASSPSSREGAYEQYF	TRBV28	TRBJ2-7	.	.
TGCGCCAGCAGCCAAGATCCAGGCAGGCCACGCTATGGCTACACCTTC	CASSQDPGRPRYGYTF	TRBV4-1	TRBJ1-2	.	.
TGTGCCAGCACCCGGGCAGGGTTTCAGCCCCAGCATTTT	CASTRAGFQPQHF	TRBV2	TRBJ1-5	.	once
TGTGCCAGCCAGAGGGGGTCCACCGGGGAGCTGTTTTTT	CASQRGSTGELFF	TRBV9	TRBJ2-2	.	few
TGTGCCACCAGTGATTCGTCCAGAGCGGAGACCCAGTACTTC	CATSDSSRAETQYF	TRBV24-1	TRBJ2-5	.	.
TGTGCCAGCAGTGTTGGCAGAGGAGAAGAAAAACTGTTTTTT	CASSVGRGEEKLFF	TRBV25-1	TRBJ1-4	.	.
TGTGCCAGCAGCCAAGATCTAGGACTAGCCGGAGATACGCAGTATTTT	CASSQDLGLAGDTQYF	TRBV3-1/TRBV3-2	TRBJ2-3	TRBD2	few
TGTGCCAGCAGCTATCGCGGGGGGGATACGCAGTATTTT	CASSYRGGDTQYF	TRBV7-2	TRBJ2-3	TRBD2	.
TGCGCCAGCAGCTTGGAGGTGGGCGCGGGTGGCTACACCTTC	CASSLEVGAGGYTF	TRBV5-1	TRBJ1-2	.	.
TGTGCCAGCAGCTTTCCACTCCTAGACTATGGCTACACCTTC	CASSFPLLDYGYTF	TRBV7-2	TRBJ1-2	.	once
TGTGCCAGCAGTTCCCTTAACAGGTATTCGAACATTCAGTACTTC	CASSSLNRYSNIQYF	TRBV28	TRBJ2-4	.	.
TGTGCCAGCAGCGTAGATCCAGGCGGGGGGCCCCAGCATTTT	CASSVDPGGGPQHF	TRBV9	TRBJ1-5	.	.
TGCAGTGCCATTTACCAAGAGACCCAGTACTTC	CSAIYQETQYF	TRBV20-1	TRBJ2-5	.	.
TGTGCCAGCAGTGAAAGCAGGGGGCGGTACACTGAAGCTTTCTTT	CASSESRGRYTEAFF	TRBV2	TRBJ1-1	TRBD1	.
TGTGCCAGCAGAAACTCAGCGAGATCCTACGAGCAGTACTTC	CASRNSARSYEQYF	TRBV6-5	TRBJ2-7	.	.
TGTGCCAGCAGTTCCCCGGTGGGACAGGGAGTGTTATCCTACAATGAGCAGTTCTTC	CASSSPVGQGVLSYNEQFF	TRBV6-2/TRBV6-3	TRBJ2-1	TRBD1	.
TGCGCCAGCCGACCGAAAGGGGCGACGAACACTGAAGCTTTCTTT	CASRPKGATNTEAFF	TRBV4-1	TRBJ1-1	.	.
TGTGCCAGCAGCGTCCGGTCGGTCTGGGACAGGGAAAACACCGGGGAGCTGTTTTTT	CASSVRSVWDRENTGELFF	TRBV9	TRBJ2-2	TRBD1	.
TGTGCCAGCAGCTTCGACAGTGCAACTAATGAAAAACTGTTTTTT	CASSFDSATNEKLFF	TRBV9	TRBJ1-4	.	.
TGTGCCAGCTCACCAATCGGGACAGGGGAATACGAGCAGTACTTC	CASSPIGTGEYEQYF	TRBV18	TRBJ2-7	TRBD1	.
TGTGCCAGCAGTCACCACCTTAGCGGGGGGAGCCAAGAGACCCAGTACTTC	CASSHHLSGGSQETQYF	TRBV6-6	TRBJ2-5	TRBD2	.
TGTGCCAGCAGCCTTCGGGGGTCGAGTAATTCACCCCTCCACTTT	CASSLRGSSNSPLHF	TRBV9	TRBJ1-6	.	.
TGTGCCAGCAGCCCAGGGACAGAAAACTATGGCTACACCTTC	CASSPGTENYGYTF	TRBV7-3	TRBJ1-2	TRBD1	.
TGCGCCAGCAGTGAGTATTCAGCGGGGGGTGGCTACGAGCAGTACTTC	CASSEYSAGGGYEQYF	TRBV10-2	TRBJ2-7	TRBD2	.
TGCGCCAGCACGCCCGGGACAGGGCGAGTCACTGAAGCTTTCTTT	CASTPGTGRVTEAFF	TRBV23-1	TRBJ1-1	TRBD1	.
TGTGCCTGGAGTGTTATGGCAGGGGTCACCGGGGAGCTGTTTTTT	CAWSVMAGVTGELFF	TRBV30	TRBJ2-2	.	.
TGTGCCAGCTCATCCGAGGGGGGGCCAGGTGAGACCCAGTACTTC	CASSSEGGPGETQYF	TRBV9	TRBJ2-5	.	.
TGTGCCAGCAGTCTGGGTCGGGAACAGCCCCAGCATTTT	CASSLGREQPQHF	TRBV12-3/TRBV12-4	TRBJ1-5	.	.
TGTGCCAGTAGTTTGTTCGGGGGGAACACTGAAGCTTTCTTT	CASSLFGGNTEAFF	TRBV19	TRBJ1-1	.	once
TGTGCCAGCACGATACAGGGGAGAGGCTACACCTTC	CASTIQGRGYTF	TRBV2	TRBJ1-2	TRBD1	.
TGTGCCAGCAGTTTCGAGGGGGCCGGTTTCACCGGGGAGCTGTTTTTT	CASSFEGAGFTGELFF	TRBV28	TRBJ2-2	TRBD1	.
TGCGCCAGCAGTGAGTCTTTGGGGGGCTCCTACAATGAGCAGTTCTTC	CASSESLGGSYNEQFF	TRBV10-1	TRBJ2-1	.	.
TGTGCTAGTGGTTTGACCCTAGCGGGGGCAACAGATACGCAGTATTTT	CASGLTLAGATDTQYF	TRBV12-5	TRBJ2-3	TRBD2	once
TGTGCCAGCAGCGAACACCCGGGACAGGAGTTCCAAGAGACCCAGTACTTC	CASSEHPGQEFQETQYF	TRBV21-1	TRBJ2-5	.	.
TGTGCCAGCAGCTTAGTCACCGGGAGTGAAGCTTTCTTT	CASSLVTGSEAFF	TRBV11-2	TRBJ1-1	.	few
TGTGCCAGCAGAGATGGATATTCGGGAGCTTTCTTT	CASRDGYSGAFF	TRBV2	TRBJ1-1	.	.
TGTGCCAGCAGCGTTCGACTAGCACCCTACGAGCAGTACTTC	CASSVRLAPYEQYF	TRBV5-4	TRBJ2-7	TRBD2	.
TGTGCCAGCAGCTTGGGGGACAGGGGGCAAGGGTACGAGCAGTACTTC	CASSLGDRGQGYEQYF	TRBV5-6	TRBJ2-7	TRBD1	.
TGTGCCATCAGTGATGGGGGTACAGGGAATGGCTACACCTTC	CAISDGGTGNGYTF	TRBV10-3	TRBJ1-2	.	.
TGTGCCAGCAGCGTAGATCTAGGGGGGGCCTATGGCTACACCTTC	CASSVDLGGAYGYTF	TRBV9	TRBJ1-2	.	.
TGCAGCGTCACCGGGACAGGGCGAGATACGCAGTATTTT	CSVTGTGRDTQYF	TRBV29-1	TRBJ2-3	TRBD1	.